Here is one T cell receptor beta chain with its context. The data originate from a study of a mutant IDH1 vaccine in newly diagnosed glioma. Overall study: Treated patients, about 60% male and around 40% female, averaged approximately 40 years of age. The earlier regimen, radiotherapy, temozolomide, or both, was most often both.

Measured with immunoSEQ multiplex PCR; TCRdb has only the in-frame clones, and not every one. The sample has tens of thousands of clones, 60% to 85% seen once. Time point in this sample: baseline, week 1 (first vaccination visit). The treatment is: pre-vaccination baseline after standard-of-care therapy. The receptor comes from a man aged 45-65 years with glioma. Sequenced material: PBMCs, taken from a glioma patient treated with radiotherapy, temozolomide or both.

CDR3 nucleotides: TGTGCCACCAGCCGCGAACGACTAGTAGACATTCAGTACTTC. Its protein product is CATSRERLVDIQYF. V and J are TRBV15 and TRBJ2-4; weak D call: TRBD2 (6 bases). CDR1 and CDR2 from the germline V gene are LNHNV and YYDKDF (reference sequence). The CDR3 has 14 amino acids. Trimming cost V 5 bases and J 8 bases, with 16 bases left between them.